This is a list of T cell receptor beta chains from one sample in a study of control samples from healthy donors and cancer patients. The table came from immunoSEQ multiplex PCR; TCRdb's copy has only in-frame clones and leaves some out. The data show 150,000 or so clones, over 90% seen once. The sequenced sample consisted of PBMCs. The receptors were sampled from a man aged 55 to 70 with colorectal cancer. CDR3s leave out the opening cysteine and the closing phenylalanine or tryptophan. Fields, in order: J gene, V gene, CDR3 protein.

>TRBJ1-3|TRBV2
ASTQPLSSGNTIY
>TRBJ1-2|TRBV18
ASSPLSEPYGYT
>TRBJ1-4|TRBV29-1
SVGHRAPNEKLF
>TRBJ1-1|TRBV30
AWDRGLDMNTEAF
>TRBJ1-6|TRBV5-1
ASSLEIQGNDSPLH
>TRBJ2-1|TRBV30
AWSKTGRTNNEQF
>TRBJ2-1|TRBV13
ASSLENEQF
>TRBJ2-5|TRBV19
ASSIDPTGTLGETQY
>TRBJ1-3|TRBV6-5
ASKERAGNTIY
>TRBJ2-3|TRBV6-5
ASRIAGGGTDTQY
>TRBJ1-1|TRBV18
ASSLTTGRDTEAF
>TRBJ2-3|TRBV7-6
ASSLGLAGGVATDTQY
>TRBJ1-6|TRBV6-5
ASTGQLNNNSPLH
>TRBJ2-7|TRBV23-1
ASREDVSYEQY
>TRBJ2-5|TRBV20-1
SASGRPGLAGVQETQY
>TRBJ2-4|TRBV9
ASSSGGLLGIQY
>TRBJ2-6|TRBV6-5
ASKLSSGANVLT
>TRBJ1-5|TRBV7-2
ASSLWAGGYNQPQH
>TRBJ2-7|TRBV2
ATAQGLSYEQY
>TRBJ2-5|TRBV14
ASSLGGAGTQY
>TRBJ1-1|TRBV2
ASSTDRGWTEAF
>TRBJ1-5|TRBV19
ASSNDRVGSNQPQH
>TRBJ2-1|TRBV5-4
ASSLEALNEQF
>TRBJ2-7|TRBV7-9
ASSSGLAGATFYEQY
>TRBJ1-5|TRBV9
ASSVGGWGDQPQH
>TRBJ1-4|TRBV6-1
ASSEVLGATNEKLF
>TRBJ1-5|TRBV4-3
ASSLVRAGQPQH
>TRBJ2-1|TRBV11-2
ASSLDRRHEQF
>TRBJ2-3|TRBV19
ASSIGPGAATDTQY
>TRBJ1-1|TRBV5-4
ASSLARESLMNTEAF
>TRBJ1-4|TRBV5-1
ASQVQGGNEKLF
>TRBJ2-7|TRBV7-2
ASSLAGGRTYEQY
>TRBJ2-6|TRBV27
ASSPTLAGAPSGANVLT
>TRBJ1-5|TRBV24-1
ATSDAQGYQPQH
>TRBJ2-7|TRBV28
ATITTGSSYEQY
>TRBJ2-7|TRBV5-5
ASSYDRGFYEQY
>TRBJ1-1|TRBV19
ASSIRGGDTEAF
>TRBJ2-1|TRBV19
ASNSESTYNEQF
>TRBJ2-7|TRBV19
ASSIMAGATYEQY
>TRBJ1-1|TRBV14
ASSQYSMNTEAF
>TRBJ2-1|TRBV29-1
SVASGTGTYNEQF
>TRBJ2-2|TRBV5-1
ASSSSGGSAGELF
>TRBJ2-5|TRBV24-1
ATSDSRKGWSGKTQY
>TRBJ1-5|TRBV5-5
ASSSDRGRQPQH
>TRBJ2-2|TRBV9
ASSAQLGPTGELF
>TRBJ2-3|TRBV30
AWRPVGRWGSDTQY
>TRBJ2-5|TRBV5-1
ASSPLRQTRETQY